One sample yielded the 23 T cell receptor beta chains listed below, sequenced in a study of cytomegalovirus exposure and HLA in healthy donors. Profiling relied on immunoSEQ multiplex PCR, and the TCRdb table lists in-frame clones only, not all of them. The sample contains roughly 150,000 clones, 86% of which appear only once. Material for sequencing was PBMCs. Receptors originate from a woman aged 18 to 35 in good health and CMV-seronegative.

The chain joins TRBV27 to TRBJ1-2, with 8 bases that match TRBD1. Germline loops: CDR1 MNHEY, CDR2 SMNVEV (reference sequence). The CDR3 is 15 amino acids. V was clipped by 4 bases and J by 6 bases; unmatched bases: 10. The CDR3 is CASSSDRGWGDGYTF. The CDR3 DNA sequence: TGTGCCAGCAGTTCTGACAGGGGCTGGGGAGATGGCTACACCTTC.

The rearrangement links TRBV21-1 to TRBJ2-7; no check of the table's D call, TRBD1, against the DNA was made. TRBV21-1 is a documented pseudogene. The CDR3 spans 14 residues. The CDR3 coding sequence is TGTGCCGGCCCCCTTTACCCACCAACCTACGAGCAGTACTTC. It is translated as CAGPLYPPTYEQYF.

The rearrangement uses TRBV6-1 and TRBJ1-1; D is possibly TRBD1 (5 bases). The germline gives CDR1 MNHNS, CDR2 SASEGT. V lost 5 bases to trimming and J lost 7 bases, with 14 bases between them. This CDR3 has 13 residues. The CDR3 sequence: CASSSIDRVEAFF. The CDR3 coding sequence is TGTGCCAGCAGTTCCATAGACAGAGTTGAAGCTTTCTTT.

V is TRBV27 and J is TRBJ1-6; 11 bases align to TRBD1. V was clipped by 7 bases and J by 12 bases; unmatched bases: 14. Germline V CDR1 and CDR2: MNHEY, SMNVEV (reference sequence). The CDR3 runs 16 residues. The CDR3 DNA reads TGTGCCAGCAAGATCATCGGGACAGGGGGAACGAGACCCCTCCACTTT. The encoded protein is CASKIIGTGGTRPLHF.

The chain uses TRBV6-5 and TRBJ2-1; perhaps TRBD2 as D (7 bases). Germline V lookup: CDR1 MNHEY, CDR2 SVGAGI. Trimming took 0 bases from V and 2 from J, leaving 11 bases between them. The CDR3 extends over 16 amino acids. The CDR3 protein is CASSYSGGPPYNEQFF. DNA for the CDR3: TGTGCCAGCAGTTACTCGGGGGGGCCACCCTACAATGAGCAGTTCTTC.

This clone was detected only once. The CDR3 DNA is TGCGCCAGCAGCCAAGAGGTAGCGGGAGCGGTGATGAATGAGCAGTTCTTC. It specifies CASSQEVAGAVMNEQFF. The rearrangement links TRBV4-3 to TRBJ2-1; the match to TRBD2 covers 9 bases. V lost 0 bases to trimming and J lost 7 bases; unmatched junction nucleotides: 10. Per germline, CDR1 LGHNA and CDR2 YSLEER. This CDR3 contains 17 residues.

This clone came up once. The rearrangement joins TRBV18 to TRBJ1-2; D is possibly TRBD1 (6 bases). With 4 bases removed from V and 6 bases from J, the gap between germline ends came to 9 bases. Germline V gives CDR1 KGHSH, CDR2 LQKENI. The CDR3 runs to 12 residues. Here the CDR3 reads CASSQDRNGYTF. In nucleotides, the CDR3 is TGTGCCAGCTCACAGGACAGAAATGGCTACACCTTC.

The CDR3 nucleotides are TGTGCCAGCTCCCCAGGGAGGGTGGGATACGAGCAGTACTTC. Its protein is CASSPGRVGYEQYF. The rearrangement joins TRBV21-1 to TRBJ2-7; the table's D call of TRBD2 was not tested on the DNA. TRBV21-1 is a documented pseudogene. The CDR3 runs 14 residues.

The chain couples TRBV4-1 to TRBJ1-2; 9 bases map to TRBD1. The V gene end was trimmed by 4 bases and the J gene end by 2 bases; junction bases not matched to a gene: 2. Germline V gene lookup returns CDR1 MGHRA and CDR2 YSYEKL. The CDR3 length is 14 residues. The CDR3 here is CASSPGQGNYGYTF. The CDR3 DNA sequence: TGCGCCAGCAGCCCGGGACAGGGAAACTATGGCTACACCTTC.

The rearrangement joins TRBV4-1 to TRBJ1-2; TRBD1 is a possible D gene (5 bases). Trimming left V 3 bases short and J 4 bases short, with 12 bases between. This CDR3 is 14 amino acids long. Germline V gene data show CDR1 as MGHRA and CDR2 as YSYEKL. Here the CDR3 DNA reads TGCGCCAGCAGCCACAATGAACAGGTCTATGGCTACACCTTC. Amino acid sequence: CASSHNEQVYGYTF.

The count of this clone is one. The rearrangement uses TRBV9 and TRBJ2-1, with D tentatively TRBD1 (5 bases). Germline CDR1 SGDLS, CDR2 YYNGEE. This CDR3 spans 14 amino acids. Deletions cut 4 bases from V and 4 bases from J, with 12 bases between. The CDR3 region has the DNA TGTGCCAGCAGCACTACGACAGCTTACAATGAGCAGTTCTTC. Translated, it gives CASSTTTAYNEQFF. The full variable domain, completed using reference TRBV9 and TRBJ2-1, is DSGVTQTPKHLITATGQRVTLRCSPRSGDLSVYWYQQSLDQGLQFLIQYYNGEERAKGNILERFSAQQFPDLHSELNLSSLELGDSALYFCASSTTTAYNEQFFGPGTRLTVL.

The J gene is TRBJ1-1, the V gene TRBV7-8; 10 bases are a match to TRBD1. The CDR3 sequence is 17 residues long. The germline V gene has CDR1 SGHVS and CDR2 FQNEAQ. Losses at the gene ends were 1 base for V and 3 bases for J; bases not matched to a gene: 8. CDR3 loop: CASSLEDRGFLDTEAFF. The DNA of the CDR3 is TGTGCCAGCAGCTTAGAGGACAGGGGGTTTTTAGACACTGAAGCTTTCTTT.

The chain couples TRBV2 to TRBJ1-6; D gene ambiguous. The CDR3 loop spans 14 amino acids. CDR1 and CDR2 from the germline V gene are SNHLY and FYNNEI. V was trimmed by 3 bases and J by 8 bases, leaving 11 bases between them. CDR3 DNA: TGTGCCAGCAGTGACGGGTGGAGGGATTCACCCCTCCACTTT. Protein product: CASSDGWRDSPLHF.

The rearrangement links TRBV5-1 to TRBJ2-1; a weak D match, TRBD1 (5 bases). Germline V CDR1 and CDR2: SGHRS, YFSETQ. The CDR3 is made up of 14 amino acids. V was shortened by 0 bases and J by 6 bases, with 10 bases between the two germline ends. The CDR3 here is CASSLETALNEQFF. Written as DNA, the CDR3 is TGCGCCAGCAGCTTGGAGACAGCCCTCAATGAGCAGTTCTTC. The full variable domain, with the rest looked up from reference TRBV5-1 and TRBJ2-1, is KAGVTQTPRYLIKTRGQQVTLSCSPISGHRSVSWYQQTPGQGLQFLFEYFSETQRNKGNFPGRFSGRQFSNSRSEMNVSTLELGDSALYLCASSLETALNEQFFGPGTRLTVL.

The chain employs TRBV6-1 and TRBJ1-1, with TRBD1 matching 7 bases. V lost 6 bases to trimming and J lost 8 bases; unmatched junction nucleotides: 6. Looked up from germline, CDR1 is MNHNS and CDR2 is SASEGT. There are 12 residues in the CDR3. The CDR3 reads CASRQGPPEAFF. The CDR3 DNA reads TGTGCCAGCAGACAGGGGCCACCAGAAGCTTTCTTT.

The J gene is TRBJ1-1, the V gene TRBV19; D possibly corresponds to TRBD1 (5 bases). From germline, CDR1 is LNHDA and CDR2 SQIVND (reference sequence). The CDR3 consists of 13 residues. Trimming pared 6 bases from V and 5 bases from J, leaving 13 bases between. CDR3 sequence reads: CASSYNRGTEAFF. The DNA for the CDR3 is TGTGCCAGTAGCTACAACCGGGGGACTGAAGCTTTCTTT.

The chain carries TRBV7-6 and TRBJ1-2; D possibly corresponds to TRBD1 (6 bases). CDR3 length: 15 residues. V gave up 0 bases and J gave up 0 bases, with 8 bases separating them. Germline lookup yields CDR1 SGHVS and CDR2 FNYEAQ. CDR3 residues: CASSLADSANYGYTF. CDR3 DNA sequence: TGTGCCAGCAGCTTAGCGGACAGCGCTAACTATGGCTACACCTTC. Full variable domain (rest looked up from reference TRBV7-6 and TRBJ1-2): GAGVSQSPRYKVTKRGQDVALRCDPISGHVSLYWYRQALGQGPEFLTYFNYEAQQDKSGLPNDRFSAERPEGSISTLTIQRTEQRDSAMYRCASSLADSANYGYTFGSGTRLTVV.

This sequence joins TRBV25-1 and TRBJ2-5, with TRBD1 matching over 10 bases. Losses at the gene ends were 5 bases for V and 8 bases for J; bases not matched to a gene: 8. The CDR3 covers 14 residues. Germline CDR1 and CDR2: MGHDK and SYGVNS. CDR3 DNA: TGTGCCAGCAGTCTATCCGGGACAGGGGACACCCAGTACTTC. This encodes CASSLSGTGDTQYF. The whole variable domain, remainder taken from reference TRBV25-1 and TRBJ2-5, is EADIYQTPRYLVIGTGKKITLECSQTMGHDKMYWYQQDPGMELHLIHYSYGVNSTEKGDLSSESTVSRIRTEHFPLTLESARPSHTSQYLCASSLSGTGDTQYFGPGTRLLVL.

The chain has TRBV2 and TRBJ2-1; tentative D call: TRBD2 (6 bases). The germline CDR1 and CDR2 sequences are SNHLY and FYNNEI. The CDR3 runs 15 residues. Trimming pared 6 bases from V and 6 bases from J, leaving 18 bases between. DNA for the CDR3: TGTGCCAGCAGCCCGCTCGGCGGGATGGTCAATGAGCAGTTCTTC. Encoded protein: CASSPLGGMVNEQFF. Using reference TRBV2 and TRBJ2-1 for the parts outside the CDR3, the full variable domain is EPEVTQTPSHQVTQMGQEVILRCVPISNHLYFYWYRQILGQKVEFLVSFYNNEISEKSEIFDDQFSVERPDGSNFTLKIRSTKLEDSAMYFCASSPLGGMVNEQFFGPGTRLTVL.

V is TRBV4-1 and J is TRBJ2-5, with 9 nucleotides matching TRBD2. V dropped 1 base and J dropped 5; count of bases not matched to a gene: 14. This CDR3 spans 18 amino acids. In germline, CDR1 is MGHRA, CDR2 YSYEKL. CDR3 DNA: TGCGCCAGCAGCCAAGTGGCCGAGGCGGGGGGGCGGAAGGAGACCCAGTACTTC. Amino acid sequence: CASSQVAEAGGRKETQYF.

The CDR3 sequence: CASSTTGTTEAFF. The CDR3 DNA is TGTGCCAGTAGTACGACAGGGACCACTGAAGCTTTCTTT. The V and J genes are TRBV19 and TRBJ1-1, with 7 bases that match TRBD1. Germline V gives CDR1 LNHDA, CDR2 SQIVND (reference sequence). V lost 4 bases and J lost 4; bases outside the gene matches: 3. This CDR3 has 13 amino acids.

This clone appeared once. The chain carries TRBV29-1 and TRBJ1-2; D ambiguous. This CDR3 has 12 amino acids. Germline assignment: CDR1 SQVTM and CDR2 ANQGSEA. Between the trimmed V and J ends, which lost 4 bases and 8 bases, there was a span of 14 bases. The CDR3 region has the DNA TGCAGCGTTGGCATCCGGGGAGGGGGCTACACCTTC. The encoded protein is CSVGIRGGGYTF. The complete variable domain, with remaining parts taken from reference TRBV29-1 and TRBJ1-2, reads SAVISQKPSRDICQRGTSLTIQCQVDSQVTMMFWYRQQPGQSLTLIATANQGSEATYESGFVIDKFPISRPNLTFSTLTVSNMSPEDSSIYLCSVGIRGGGYTFGSGTRLTVV.

This clone has only one observation. V gene TRBV15 combines with J gene TRBJ1-2, with 10 bases aligning to TRBD1. Germline V gene data show CDR1 as LNHNV and CDR2 as YYDKDF (reference sequence). The V segment lost 1 base and the J segment 3 bases; nucleotides outside the gene matches: 11. The CDR3 covers 18 residues. CDR3 coding DNA: TGTGCCACCAGCAGAGCAGTAGTAGAAGGACAGGGGGACTATGGCTACACCTTC. Amino acid sequence: CATSRAVVEGQGDYGYTF. Supplemented by reference TRBV15 and TRBJ1-2, the full variable domain reads DAMVIQNPRYQVTQFGKPVTLSCSQTLNHNVMYWYQQKSSQAPKLLFHYYDKDFNNEADTPDNFQSRRPNTSFCFLDIRSPGLGDTAMYLCATSRAVVEGQGDYGYTFGSGTRLTVV.